This TCR beta chain was obtained from a study of patients and donors after allogeneic stem cell transplantation. Using its own MiXCR run on the RT-PCR reads, TCRdb lists one record per CDR3 protein. The table records 150,000 to 200,000 distinct CDR3 sequences, approximately 30% of them present only once. Trimming shortened V by 1 base and J by 0 bases, and 9 bases separated the two germline ends. There are 15 residues in the CDR3. Per germline, CDR1 SGHTA and CDR2 FQGTGA. The sequence was collected from a human donor who was either an allogeneic HSCT recipient or a stem cell or donor lymphocyte infusion donor (not recorded which). It is not recorded whose cells these are; they may come from a transplant donor. The material sequenced was blood, either unsorted or a sorted T cell fraction (not recorded which). This chain uses TRBV7-3 with TRBJ1-1; a weak D match, TRBD1 (6 bases). In DNA, the CDR3 is TGTGCCAGCAGCTTAATCGGGGGCCTGAACACTGAAGCTTTCTTT. It is translated as CASSLIGGLNTEAFF.